A single sample is the source of the 21 T cell receptor beta chains below, sequenced in a study of blood T cell repertoires in COVID-19. The protocol was immunoSEQ multiplex PCR, while the TCRdb copy is restricted to in-frame clones and leaves out a portion. This sample has 150,000 to 200,000 clones, with around nine tenths found just once. Sequencing was carried out using peripheral blood. These receptors were collected from a man in his forties or fifties with active or convalescent COVID-19.

The V call is TRBV27, the J call TRBJ1-2, with a tentative D call TRBD1 (6 bases). Germline loops: CDR1 MNHEY, CDR2 SMNVEV (reference sequence). Deletions cut 2 bases from V and 6 bases from J, with 16 bases between. The length of the CDR3 is 15 residues. CDR3 in DNA: TGTGCCAGCAGTTTAAGTTATGTACAGGGTGATGGCTACACCTTC. Its protein is CASSLSYVQGDGYTF.

The gene calls are TRBV5-5 and TRBJ1-1; D gene unclear. Trimming left V 1 base short and J 1 base short, with 11 bases between. This CDR3 region has 15 residues. Germline CDR1 reads SGHKS; CDR2 reads YYEKEE (reference sequence). The CDR3 DNA is TGTGCCAGCAGCTTGCTTTCGGAGTCGAACACTGAAGCTTTCTTT. Residues: CASSLLSESNTEAFF.

This clone came up once. The J gene is TRBJ2-3, the V gene TRBV4-3, with 8 bases that match TRBD1. Germline CDR1 is LGHNA and CDR2 is YSLEER. CDR3 length: 16 amino acids. The J segment lost 3 bases and the V segment lost 4 bases, leaving 9 bases of the junction unmatched. The CDR3 loop is CASSPGTGGRTDTQYF. In nucleotides, the CDR3 is TGCGCCAGCAGCCCCGGGACAGGAGGTCGGACAGATACGCAGTATTTT.

The V call is TRBV6-5, the J call TRBJ2-1, with a possible D match to TRBD2 (5 bases). This CDR3 has 15 amino acids. Germline CDR1 is MNHEY and CDR2 is SVGAGI. With 7 bases removed from V and 6 bases from J, the gap between germline ends came to 19 bases. CDR3 DNA sequence: TGTGCCAGCACCCCACCGGACTTGACGGGCAATGAGCAGTTCTTC. Its translation: CASTPPDLTGNEQFF.

The rearrangement links TRBV6-1 to TRBJ2-7; D possibly corresponds to TRBD1 (5 bases). The germline V gene has CDR1 MNHNS and CDR2 SASEGT. V lost 1 base, J lost 0 bases, and 7 bases lay in between. The CDR3 spans 14 residues. The CDR3 DNA reads as TGTGCCAGCAGTGAAGGGGGCAGCTCCTACGAGCAGTACTTC. Translation gives CASSEGGSSYEQYF.

The chain uses TRBV7-9 and TRBJ2-1; D might be TRBD1 (5 bases). The CDR3 consists of 15 residues. Germline CDR1 is SEHNR and CDR2 is FQNEAQ (reference sequence). Trimming took off 1 base at V and 1 base at J, with 8 bases between the two ends. The CDR3 is CASSLGRASYNEQFF. CDR3 bases: TGTGCCAGCAGCTTAGGCAGGGCGTCCTACAATGAGCAGTTCTTC.

The chain has TRBV9 and TRBJ2-7; tentatively, D is TRBD1 (5 bases). The CDR3 runs to 14 residues. V was cut by 4 bases and J by 0 bases, with 11 bases left in between. CDR1 SGDLS and CDR2 YYNGEE come from the germline V gene. The CDR3 loop reads CASSPMDTSYEQYF. The DNA of the CDR3 is TGTGCCAGCAGCCCCATGGACACCTCCTACGAGCAGTACTTC.

J is TRBJ2-4 and V is TRBV19; a weak D match, TRBD1 (6 bases). The CDR3 covers 16 residues. V was cut by 5 bases and J by 7 bases, with 21 bases left in between. Germline lookup yields CDR1 LNHDA and CDR2 SQIVND (reference sequence). The CDR3 here is CASSASGQLQANIQYF. For the CDR3, the DNA is TGTGCCAGTAGTGCCTCGGGACAATTACAGGCGAACATTCAGTACTTC.

The rearrangement uses TRBV24-1 and TRBJ2-5; D possibly corresponds to TRBD2 (5 bases). The germline CDR1 and CDR2 sequences are KGHDR and SFDVKD. Trimming took off 3 bases at V and 7 bases at J, with 11 bases between the two ends. CDR3 length equals 13 residues. The CDR3 spells CATSDLVGGTQYF. The CDR3 DNA is TGTGCCACCAGTGATCTAGTCGGAGGGACCCAGTACTTC.

This chain links TRBV4-3 with TRBJ2-1; TRBD1 aligns across 10 bases. The V gene's germline CDR1 is LGHNA and CDR2 YSLEER. Trimming cost V 0 bases and J 13 bases; bases outside gene matches: 9. The CDR3 spans 15 residues. Here the CDR3 reads CASSQDPGQGFRQFF. The CDR3 DNA follows: TGCGCCAGCAGCCAAGATCCGGGACAGGGGTTTCGTCAGTTCTTC.

This rearrangement joins TRBV6-5 to TRBJ1-4, with D hard to call. Between the trimmed V and J ends, which lost 6 bases and 5 bases, there was a span of 16 bases. The germline CDR1 and CDR2 sequences are MNHEY and SVGAGI. CDR3 length: 15 amino acids. The DNA of the CDR3 is TGTGCCAGCAGGGAGGATCAAACCTGGAATGAAAAACTGTTTTTT. Protein: CASREDQTWNEKLFF.

The chain employs TRBV5-5 and TRBJ2-2; D is perhaps TRBD2 (6 bases). Germline CDR1 and CDR2: SGHKS and YYEKEE (reference sequence). V gave up 5 bases and J gave up 4 bases, with 12 bases separating them. The CDR3 contains 14 residues. The CDR3 sequence: CASRSGLSTGELFF. The CDR3 coding sequence is TGTGCCAGCAGGTCGGGACTGTCCACCGGGGAGCTGTTTTTT.

This rearrangement joins TRBV28 to TRBJ1-5, with 7 bases fitting TRBD1. CDR3 size: 14 residues. Losses at the gene ends were 5 bases for V and 1 base for J; bases not matched to a gene: 2. Germline CDR1 and CDR2: MDHEN and SYDVKM. CDR3 region: CASSPGQSNQPQHF. CDR3 bases: TGTGCCAGCAGTCCGGGACAGAGCAATCAGCCCCAGCATTTT. The whole variable domain, filled in from reference TRBV28 and TRBJ1-5, reads DVKVTQSSRYLVKRTGEKVFLECVQDMDHENMFWYRQDPGLGLRLIYFSYDVKMKEKGDIPEGYSVSREKKERFSLILESASTNQTSMYLCASSPGQSNQPQHFGDGTRLSIL.

The chain links TRBV5-1 to TRBJ2-1, with 7 bases aligning to TRBD2. The CDR3 has 17 residues. The V gene's germline CDR1 is SGHRS and CDR2 YFSETQ. Trimming took 4 bases from V and 0 from J; bases not matched to a gene: 10. CDR3 DNA sequence: TGCGCCAGCAGCCTGGATACGGGCGGGAGCTCCTACAATGAGCAGTTCTTC. Its translation is CASSLDTGGSSYNEQFF.

The chain employs TRBV27 and TRBJ1-5; unclear D gene. The CDR3 is made up of 13 amino acids. In germline, CDR1 is MNHEY, CDR2 SMNVEV (reference sequence). V was trimmed by 2 bases and J by 7 bases, leaving 9 bases between them. CDR3 sequence: CASSLTTAQPQHF. In DNA, the CDR3 is TGTGCCAGCAGTTTAACGACTGCCCAGCCCCAGCATTTT.

CDR3 bases: TGTGCCAGCAGCCTATCCGGGACAGGGGGATCCTATGGCTACACCTTC. Translation gives CASSLSGTGGSYGYTF. This sequence joins TRBV7-9 and TRBJ1-2, with TRBD1 matching 11 bases. V dropped 5 bases and J dropped 4; count of bases not matched to a gene: 9. The CDR3 is 16 amino acids. CDR1 SEHNR and CDR2 FQNEAQ come from the germline V gene (reference sequence).

The rearrangement joins TRBV19 to TRBJ2-5; D ambiguous. CDR3 length: 11 amino acids. The germline V gene has CDR1 LNHDA and CDR2 SQIVND (reference sequence). V was pared by 4 bases and J by 7 bases, with 7 bases between. CDR3 nucleotides: TGTGCCAGTAGTACTCCAGGGACCCAGTACTTC. It translates to CASSTPGTQYF.

The chain employs TRBV15 and TRBJ1-4; TRBD1 matches 9 bases. This CDR3 region has 18 residues. Germline assignment: CDR1 LNHNV and CDR2 YYDKDF (reference sequence). The ends lost 0 bases at V and 6 bases at J; junction bases unmatched: 11. The CDR3 nucleotides read TGTGCCACCAGCAGAGACGTAGCAGACAGGGGGATGGATGAAAAACTGTTTTTT. Encoded protein: CATSRDVADRGMDEKLFF.

This clone has only a few counts. One end of the junction is discordant with germline, which a read error may explain. The chain has TRBV6-5 and TRBJ2-4; D gene uncertain. The CDR3 is 13 residues long. Germline V gene data show CDR1 as MNHEY and CDR2 as SVGAGI. DNA of the CDR3: TGTGCCAGCAGCCGCGAAACCAAAGACATTCAGTACTTC. Residues: CASSRETKDIQYF.

This clone was picked up a small number of times. This chain connects TRBV25-1 to TRBJ1-5, with TRBD1 as a possible D gene (5 bases). V gave up 6 bases and J gave up 2 bases, with 11 bases separating them. CDR3 length equals 14 residues. CDR1 is MGHDK and CDR2 is SYGVNS in the germline V gene. This CDR3 reads CASRAWGGNQPQHF. DNA for the CDR3: TGTGCCAGCAGAGCGTGGGGCGGCAATCAGCCCCAGCATTTT.

The rearrangement links TRBV11-2 to TRBJ2-5; D is possibly TRBD2 (5 bases). Germline lookup yields CDR1 SGHAT and CDR2 FQNNGV. This CDR3 is 15 amino acids long. Trimming left V 0 bases short and J 9 bases short, with 17 bases between. CDR3 sequence: CASSLESRPTEAQYF. CDR3 bases: TGTGCCAGCAGCTTAGAGTCCCGACCCACGGAGGCCCAGTACTTC.